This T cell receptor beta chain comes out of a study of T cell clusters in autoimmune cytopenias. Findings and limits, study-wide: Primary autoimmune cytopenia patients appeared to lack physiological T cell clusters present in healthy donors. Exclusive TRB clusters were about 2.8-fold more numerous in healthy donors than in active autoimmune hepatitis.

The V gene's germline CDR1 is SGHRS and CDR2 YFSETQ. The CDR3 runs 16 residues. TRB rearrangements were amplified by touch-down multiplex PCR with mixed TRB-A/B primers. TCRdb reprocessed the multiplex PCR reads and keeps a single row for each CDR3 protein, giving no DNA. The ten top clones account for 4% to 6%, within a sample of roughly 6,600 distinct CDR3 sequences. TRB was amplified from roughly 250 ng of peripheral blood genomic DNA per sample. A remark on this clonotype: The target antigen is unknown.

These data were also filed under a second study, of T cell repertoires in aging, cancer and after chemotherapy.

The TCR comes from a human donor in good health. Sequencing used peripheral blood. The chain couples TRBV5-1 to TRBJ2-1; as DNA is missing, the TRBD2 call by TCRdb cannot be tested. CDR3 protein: CASSLGNGGPGDEQFF. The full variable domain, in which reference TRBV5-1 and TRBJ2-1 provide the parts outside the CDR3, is KAGVTQTPRYLIKTRGQQVTLSCSPISGHRSVSWYQQTPGQGLQFLFEYFSETQRNKGNFPGRFSGRQFSNSRSEMNVSTLELGDSALYLCASSLGNGGPGDEQFFGPGTRLTVL.